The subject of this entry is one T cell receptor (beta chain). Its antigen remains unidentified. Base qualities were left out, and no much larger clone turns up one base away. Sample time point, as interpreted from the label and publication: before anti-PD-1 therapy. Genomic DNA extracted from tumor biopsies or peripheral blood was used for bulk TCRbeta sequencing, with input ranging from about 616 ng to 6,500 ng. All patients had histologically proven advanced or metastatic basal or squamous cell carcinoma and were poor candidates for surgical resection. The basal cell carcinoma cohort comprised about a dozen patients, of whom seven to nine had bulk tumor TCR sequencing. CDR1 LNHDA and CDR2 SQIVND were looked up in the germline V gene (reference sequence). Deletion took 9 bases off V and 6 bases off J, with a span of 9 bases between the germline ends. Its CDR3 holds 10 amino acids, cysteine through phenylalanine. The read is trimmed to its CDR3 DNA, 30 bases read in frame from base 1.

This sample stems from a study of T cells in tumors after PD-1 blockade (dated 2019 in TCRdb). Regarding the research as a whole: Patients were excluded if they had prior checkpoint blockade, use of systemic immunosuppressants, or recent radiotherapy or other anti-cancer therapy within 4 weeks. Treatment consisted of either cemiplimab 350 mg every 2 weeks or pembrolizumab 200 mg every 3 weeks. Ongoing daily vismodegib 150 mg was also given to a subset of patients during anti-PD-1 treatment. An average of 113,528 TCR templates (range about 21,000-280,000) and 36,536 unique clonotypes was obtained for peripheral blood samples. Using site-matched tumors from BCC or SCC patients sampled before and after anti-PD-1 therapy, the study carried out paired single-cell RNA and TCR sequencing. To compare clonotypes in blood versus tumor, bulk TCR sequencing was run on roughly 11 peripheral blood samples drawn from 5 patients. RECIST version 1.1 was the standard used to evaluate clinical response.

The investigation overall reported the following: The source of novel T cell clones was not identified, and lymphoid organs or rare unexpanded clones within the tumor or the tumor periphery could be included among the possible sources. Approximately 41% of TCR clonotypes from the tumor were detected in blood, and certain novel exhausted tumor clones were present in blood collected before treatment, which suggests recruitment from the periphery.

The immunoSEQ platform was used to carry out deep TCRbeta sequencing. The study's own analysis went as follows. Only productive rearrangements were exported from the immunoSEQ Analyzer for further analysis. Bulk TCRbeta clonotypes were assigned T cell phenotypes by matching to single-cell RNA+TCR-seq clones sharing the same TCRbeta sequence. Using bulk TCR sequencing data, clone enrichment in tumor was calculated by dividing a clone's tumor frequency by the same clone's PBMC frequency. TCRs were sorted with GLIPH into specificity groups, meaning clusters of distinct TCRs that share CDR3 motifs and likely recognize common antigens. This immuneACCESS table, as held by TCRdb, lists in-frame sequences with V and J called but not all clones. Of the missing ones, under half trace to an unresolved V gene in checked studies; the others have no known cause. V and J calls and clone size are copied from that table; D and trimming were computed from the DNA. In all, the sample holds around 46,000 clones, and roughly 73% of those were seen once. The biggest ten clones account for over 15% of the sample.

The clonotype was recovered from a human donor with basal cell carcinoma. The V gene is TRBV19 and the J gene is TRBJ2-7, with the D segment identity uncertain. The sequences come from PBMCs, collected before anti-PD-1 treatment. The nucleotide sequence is TGTGCCAGGGATTGTGGCGAGCAGTACTTC. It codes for CARDCGEQYF.